This T cell receptor (beta chain) was sequenced for a study of cytomegalovirus exposure and HLA in healthy donors. Broader study findings: A highly shared variant cluster was judged a likely technical artifact. In a later analysis, HLA-associated TCR beta chains were more clonally expanded than equally common others.

The PCR used 60 Vbeta and 13 Jbeta primers. Method: immunoSEQ multiplex PCR; TCRdb's copy keeps in-frame clones and lacks some. The sample consists of hundreds of thousands of clones, roughly two thirds of them appearing once. Concerning this clone itself: Its target is not known.

Germline V gene data show CDR1 as SGHDN and CDR2 as FVKESK. The CDR3 sequence is 14 residues long. Trimming removed 3 bases from V and 10 bases from J; junction bases left unmatched: 7. The V and J genes are TRBV14 and TRBJ2-7, with 12 nucleotides matching TRBD1. Sequenced input: PBMCs. The origin of this receptor is a female donor in good health and CMV-seronegative. The CDR3 loop is CASSHSGQGAEQYF. In DNA, the CDR3 is TGTGCCAGCAGCCACTCGGGACAGGGGGCTGAACAGTACTTC. The whole variable domain, filled in from reference TRBV14 and TRBJ2-7, reads EAGVTQFPSHSVIEKGQTVTLRCDPISGHDNLYWYRRVMGKEIKFLLHFVKESKQDESGMPNNRFLAERTGGTYSTLKVQPAELEDSGVYFCASSHSGQGAEQYFGPGTRLTVT.